These 10 T cell receptor beta chains originate from one sample sequenced in a study of blood T cell repertoires in COVID-19 (dated by TCRdb to 2020 to 2021). The receptor library was made with the immunoSEQ multiplex PCR assay. The table comes from immuneACCESS by way of TCRdb, which keeps in-frame sequences with V and J called. Part of the clones is missing from these tables; in studies checked, under half for an unresolved V gene and the rest for unknown reasons. Recorded for this sample are some 270,000 clones; 80% to 90% of them occurred a single time. Of the sample, around 0.84% falls within the top ten clones. Sequencing input: peripheral blood. These TCRs come from a man aged 25 to 40 with acute or convalescent COVID-19.

This clone was detected once. V is TRBV5-1 and J is TRBJ1-5; 9 nucleotides align to TRBD1. CDR3 length: 15 residues. V shed 0 bases, J shed 6 bases, and the junction held 4 bases outside the gene matches. Per the germline V gene, CDR1 is SGHRS and CDR2 is YFSETQ. The CDR3 DNA reads TGCGCCAGCAGCTTGGATGGGACAGGGAGTCAGCCCCAGCATTTT. It translates to CASSLDGTGSQPQHF.

CDR3 DNA: TGTGCCAGCAGCCGCCGACTAGACCCCTACAATGAGCAGTTCTTC. Its translation: CASSRRLDPYNEQFF. The chain combines TRBV11-2 with TRBJ2-1; a weak D match, TRBD2 (6 bases). The V gene's germline CDR1 is SGHAT and CDR2 FQNNGV. The V end lost 5 bases, the J end lost 2 bases, and 13 bases lay between the germline ends. This CDR3 is 15 amino acids long. The whole variable domain, filled in from reference TRBV11-2 and TRBJ2-1, reads EAGVAQSPRYKIIEKRQSVAFWCNPISGHATLYWYQQILGQGPKLLIQFQNNGVVDDSQLPKDRFSAERLKGVDSTLKIQPAKLEDSAVYLCASSRRLDPYNEQFFGPGTRLTVL.

J is TRBJ1-1 and V is TRBV9; D not certain. The CDR3 is 13 amino acids. The germline gives CDR1 SGDLS, CDR2 YYNGEE. Trimming shortened V by 0 bases and J by 1 base, and 4 bases separated the two germline ends. The CDR3 bases are TGTGCCAGCAGCGTAGACAGGAACACTGAAGCTTTCTTT. This sequence encodes CASSVDRNTEAFF.

V gene TRBV28 combines with J gene TRBJ2-1; 10 bases match TRBD2. Germline assignment: CDR1 MDHEN and CDR2 SYDVKM. Germline trimming cut 10 bases from V and 5 bases from J; bases unmatched to any gene: 11. The CDR3 loop spans 15 amino acids. CDR3 in amino acids: CATLSGRAFHNEQFF. In DNA form, the CDR3 reads TGTGCCACCTTAAGCGGGAGGGCCTTCCACAATGAGCAGTTCTTC. The whole variable domain, filled in from reference TRBV28 and TRBJ2-1, reads DVKVTQSSRYLVKRTGEKVFLECVQDMDHENMFWYRQDPGLGLRLIYFSYDVKMKEKGDIPEGYSVSREKKERFSLILESASTNQTSMYLCATLSGRAFHNEQFFGPGTRLTVL.

This chain uses TRBV30 with TRBJ1-6; TRBD1 is a possible D gene (5 bases). The CDR3 contains 14 residues. The germline V gene encodes CDR1 GTSNPN and CDR2 SVGIG (reference sequence). V lost 2 bases and J 8 bases, leaving 13 bases between the germline ends. The CDR3 coding sequence is TGTGCCTGGAGTTCCGGGACTCTCGATTCACCCCTCCACTTT. Protein product: CAWSSGTLDSPLHF. Based on the CDR3 plus reference TRBV30 and TRBJ1-6, the full variable domain is SQTIHQWPATLVQPVGSPLSLECTVEGTSNPNLYWYRQAAGRGLQLLFYSVGIGQISSEVPQNLSASRPQDRQFILSSKKLLLSDSGFYLCAWSSGTLDSPLHFGNGTRLTVT.

This chain joins TRBV29-1 and TRBJ1-3, with TRBD1 as a possible D gene (5 bases). The CDR3 runs 14 residues. In germline, CDR1 is SQVTM, CDR2 ANQGSEA. V shed 6 bases and J shed 0 bases, with 12 bases lying between them. The DNA for the CDR3 is TGCAGCGTGGAAATGGACATCTCTGGAAACACCATATATTTT. This translates into CSVEMDISGNTIYF.

This rearrangement joins TRBV5-1 to TRBJ1-2; 9 bases line up with TRBD1. Germline lookup yields CDR1 SGHRS and CDR2 YFSETQ. CDR3 size: 15 residues. V lost 4 bases and J lost 4; bases outside the gene matches: 8. Here the CDR3 DNA reads TGCGCCAGCAGCGGGGGACAGGGAGGATTCTATGGCTACACCTTC. Translating it yields CASSGGQGGFYGYTF.

This chain joins TRBV18 and TRBJ1-5, with D maybe TRBD1 (6 bases). Per germline, CDR1 KGHSH and CDR2 LQKENI. V was trimmed by 0 bases and J by 7 bases, leaving 13 bases between them. CDR3 length: 15 amino acids. The CDR3: CASSPPGTTGQPQHF. DNA for the CDR3: TGTGCCAGCTCACCACCGGGGACAACAGGGCAGCCCCAGCATTTT.

The chain has TRBV2 and TRBJ2-3; D gene uncertain. Between the trimmed V and J ends, which lost 3 bases and 3 bases, there was a span of 4 bases. The CDR3 consists of 12 residues. Germline assignment: CDR1 SNHLY and CDR2 FYNNEI. As DNA, the CDR3 is TGTGCCAGCAGTGAGACTACAGATACGCAGTATTTT. Translation: CASSETTDTQYF.

This clone has only one observation. The identical CDR3 is also encoded by other nucleotide sequences in the sample. The chain combines TRBV3-1 (or the pseudogene TRBV3-2) with TRBJ2-1; 13 bases fit TRBD2. After removal of 3 bases from V and 4 bases from J, the junction contained 3 bases not matched to a gene. From germline, CDR1 is LGHDT and CDR2 YNNKEL (reference sequence). This CDR3 spans 16 amino acids. CDR3 sequence: CASSQGLAGSYNEQFF. DNA for the CDR3: TGTGCCAGCAGCCAGGGACTAGCGGGGTCTTACAATGAGCAGTTCTTC.